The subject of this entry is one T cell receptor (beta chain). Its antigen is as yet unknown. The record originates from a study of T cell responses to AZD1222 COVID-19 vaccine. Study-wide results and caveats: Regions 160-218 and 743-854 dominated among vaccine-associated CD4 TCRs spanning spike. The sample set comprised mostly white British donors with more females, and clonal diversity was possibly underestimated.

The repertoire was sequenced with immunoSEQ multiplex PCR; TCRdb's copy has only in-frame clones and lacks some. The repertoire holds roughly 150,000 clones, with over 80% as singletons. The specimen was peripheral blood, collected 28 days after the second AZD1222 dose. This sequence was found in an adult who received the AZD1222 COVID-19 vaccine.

The CDR3 DNA reads TGCGCCAGCAGCTGGGACAGTTTTAATGAAAAACTGTTTTTT. Translated: CASSWDSFNEKLFF. The V gene is TRBV5-1, the J gene TRBJ1-4; 7 nucleotides align to TRBD1. V lost 3 bases to trimming and J lost 4 bases; unmatched junction nucleotides: 3. The CDR3 is 14 residues long. Per germline, CDR1 SGHRS and CDR2 YFSETQ.